The 15 T cell receptor beta chains presented below share a single source sample, sequenced in a study of T cells after yellow fever vaccination. In TCRdb, the 5' RACE reads were re-called with MiXCR into one record per CDR3 protein. The table lists 150,000 or so distinct CDR3 sequences, roughly 9% of them singletons. Sequenced here: CD8+ T cells sorted from PBMCs, sampled 45 days after the yellow fever booster vaccination. These receptors came from a man aged 18 to 35 who received the YFV17D yellow fever vaccine.

The CDR3 DNA follows: TGTGCCACCGTGGCTGGTGCAAGCTCCTACAATGAGCAGTTCTTC. Encoded protein: CATVAGASSYNEQFF. The V call is TRBV10-3, the J call TRBJ2-1; D ambiguous. Germline V gene lookup returns CDR1 ENHRY and CDR2 SYGVKD. The CDR3 totals 15 residues. Between the trimmed V and J ends, which lost 10 bases and 0 bases, there was a span of 16 bases.

This clonotype was seen repeatedly, ten times or more. J is TRBJ2-3 and V is TRBV29-1, with a tentative D call TRBD1 (6 bases). V lost 2 bases and J lost 5, with 14 bases in between. In germline, CDR1 is SQVTM, CDR2 ANQGSEA. The length of the CDR3 is 14 residues. In DNA form, the CDR3 reads TGCAGCGTTGAACTCGCAGGGGCGGGAGATACGCAGTATTTT. Amino acids: CSVELAGAGDTQYF.

The genes are TRBV6-2 or TRBV6-3 and TRBJ2-7; D call uncertain. CDR3 length equals 15 residues. Germline V gives CDR1 MNHEY, CDR2 SVGEGT. V gave up 5 bases and J gave up 0 bases, with 14 bases separating them. CDR3 loop: CASSGTRTLSYEQYF. CDR3 DNA sequence: TGTGCCAGCAGTGGAACACGAACCCTCTCCTACGAGCAGTACTTC.

This clonotype has only a few counts. The genes are TRBV7-9 and TRBJ2-7; TRBD1 aligns across 8 bases. CDR3 length: 13 amino acids. Germline CDR1 reads SEHNR; CDR2 reads FQNEAQ (reference sequence). The J segment lost 3 bases and the V segment lost 3 bases, leaving 1 base of the junction unmatched. The CDR3 DNA follows: TGTGCCAGCAGCTTCGGGACAGGCTACGAGCAGTACTTC. Residues: CASSFGTGYEQYF.

This clonotype was counted many times. The rearrangement uses TRBV27 and TRBJ2-3, with 13 nucleotides matching TRBD2. This CDR3 region has 15 residues. Trimming removed 8 bases from V and 6 bases from J; junction bases left unmatched: 8. In germline, CDR1 is MNHEY, CDR2 SMNVEV (reference sequence). This CDR3 reads CASGRTSGGADTQYF. The CDR3 region has the DNA TGTGCCAGCGGTCGGACTAGCGGGGGCGCGGATACGCAGTATTTT.

This clonotype was detected only once. The chain recombines TRBV11-1 with TRBJ2-1, with 7 bases fitting TRBD2. Germline assignment: CDR1 SGHAT and CDR2 FQDESV (reference sequence). The ends lost 1 base at V and 5 bases at J; junction bases unmatched: 2. This CDR3 has 14 residues. CDR3 DNA: TGTGCCAGCAGCTTAGTGGGGGGGAACAATGAGCAGTTCTTC. Translation: CASSLVGGNNEQFF.

This clonotype was found a few times. This chain links TRBV7-9 with TRBJ2-7; D gene unclear. Between the trimmed V and J ends, which lost 0 bases and 3 bases, there was a span of 9 bases. The CDR3 runs 14 residues. The germline CDR1 and CDR2 sequences are SEHNR and FQNEAQ (reference sequence). The CDR3 loop is CASSLAGAGYEQYV. CDR3 nucleotide sequence: TGTGCCAGCAGCTTAGCAGGAGCCGGCTACGAGCAGTACGTC.

In its sample, this clonotype was seen a few times. Here the CDR3 reads CSRAGGLVEQYF. The CDR3 coding sequence is TGCAGTCGCGCCGGGGGGTTGGTGGAGCAGTACTTC. This chain joins TRBV20-1 and TRBJ2-7; 7 nucleotides agree with TRBD2. V dropped 8 bases and J dropped 7; count of bases not matched to a gene: 11. The germline V gene encodes CDR1 DFQATT and CDR2 SNEGSKA (reference sequence). The CDR3 has 12 amino acids.

There are a few counts of this clonotype. J is TRBJ2-7 and V is TRBV4-1; 9 nucleotides align to TRBD1. The CDR3 covers 14 residues. Germline CDR1 MGHRA, CDR2 YSYEKL. With V trimmed by 0 bases and J by 5 bases, 2 bases remained unmatched. Here the CDR3 DNA reads TGCGCCAGCAGCCAAGAGGACAGGGGAGACGAGCAGTACTTC. Its translation is CASSQEDRGDEQYF.

This clonotype was seen a few times. The chain joins TRBV12-3 or TRBV12-4 to TRBJ1-2, with D possibly matching TRBD1 (5 bases). The CDR3 is 13 amino acids. The V and J ends lost 6 bases and 2 bases respectively, with 10 bases between them. CDR3 nucleotide sequence: TGTGCCAGCAGAGAACAGGAGAACTATGGCTACACCTTC. Its translation: CASREQENYGYTF.

This chain joins TRBV30 and TRBJ1-1; TRBD1 is a possible D gene (5 bases). V shed 3 bases and J shed 4 bases, with 15 bases lying between them. The CDR3 spans 14 residues. Germline CDR1 is GTSNPN and CDR2 is SVGIG (reference sequence). The CDR3 DNA is TGTGCCTGGAGCTTCTACGGAGGGGTCACTGAAGCTTTCTTT. Amino acids: CAWSFYGGVTEAFF.

The chain employs TRBV7-6 and TRBJ2-1; no definite D call. Germline CDR1 and CDR2: SGHVS and FNYEAQ. The CDR3 extends over 15 amino acids. Trimming cost V 7 bases and J 4 bases, with 17 bases left between them. The chain's CDR3 is CASTALGSIYNEQFF. CDR3 bases: TGTGCCAGCACCGCGCTGGGTTCTATATACAATGAGCAGTTCTTC.

The rearrangement links TRBV12-3 or TRBV12-4 to TRBJ2-5, with D perhaps given as TRBD1 or TRBD2 (5 bases each). The CDR3 has 15 residues. Trimming cost V 6 bases and J 3 bases, with 17 bases left between them. The CDR3, as DNA: TGTGCCAGCAGCTCCCCCCCTCGAGGGGAAGAGACCCAGTACTTC. Translation gives CASSSPPRGEETQYF.

In the case of this clonotype: Possible read error: a much larger clone is one base away. The chain is built from TRBV6-5 and TRBJ2-2; TRBD2 aligns across 8 bases. This CDR3 is 15 amino acids long. Germline values: CDR1 MNHEY, CDR2 SVGAGI. This CDR3 is CDSSGRRGGAGELFF. The CDR3 bases are TGTGACAGCAGCGGACGTCGGGGGGGCGCCGGGGAGCTGTTTTTT.

This clonotype was counted only a few times. The chain employs TRBV5-5 and TRBJ1-5; TRBD1 might be the D (6 bases). The CDR3 contains 15 residues. CDR1 is SGHKS and CDR2 is YYEKEE in the germline V gene (reference sequence). The V gene lost 0 bases and the J gene lost 0 bases, with 7 bases spanning the gap. The DNA of the CDR3 is TGTGCCAGCAGCTTGGGGACAGATAGCAATCAGCCCCAGCATTTT. Its translation: CASSLGTDSNQPQHF.